The 29 T cell receptor beta chains below all came from one sample that was sequenced in a study of molecular identifiers for immune sequencing clone quantification. Via MiXCR, TCRdb re-called the PCR reads, giving one row per CDR3 protein. The top ten hold 0.7% to 0.9% of the sample, which has hundreds of thousands of distinct CDR3 sequences, roughly 23% seen once. The sample consisted of naive CD8+ T cells from blood, with Jurkat cell RNA spiked in. Noted subset: FACS-sorted CD8+CD4-CCR7+CD45RA+ naive T cells. These receptors all come from a human donor in good health. Some libraries in this study had Jurkat cell RNA spiked in.

This clonotype was seen ten or more times. V is TRBV14 and J is TRBJ1-4; D is unclear. This CDR3 contains 17 residues. V was trimmed by 3 bases and J by 4 bases, leaving 18 bases between them. The germline V gene encodes CDR1 SGHDN and CDR2 FVKESK. CDR3 residues: CASSQAGPGWGNEKLFF. The CDR3 DNA is TGTGCCAGCAGCCAGGCTGGGCCAGGATGGGGTAATGAAAAACTGTTTTTT.

This clonotype was seen ten or more times. The rearrangement links TRBV7-8 to TRBJ1-1; the D gene is possibly TRBD1 (6 bases). The CDR3 covers 14 residues. Germline CDR1 and CDR2: SGHVS and FQNEAQ. Trimming stripped 1 base from V and 6 bases from J, with 12 bases between. DNA for the CDR3: TGTGCCAGCAGCTTAGTAAACAGGGAATCTGAAGCTTTCTTT. This encodes CASSLVNRESEAFF.

This clonotype was seen at least ten times. The genes are TRBV6-1 and TRBJ2-5; the D gene is possibly TRBD1 (6 bases). Germline V CDR1 and CDR2: MNHNS, SASEGT. V gave up 2 bases and J gave up 5 bases, with 15 bases separating them. The CDR3 is made up of 15 amino acids. Here the CDR3 reads CASSELGAGVETQYF. DNA of the CDR3: TGTGCCAGCAGTGAATTGGGGGCAGGGGTGGAGACCCAGTACTTC.

The rearrangement joins TRBV7-9 to TRBJ1-2; tentative D call: TRBD1 (5 bases). Trimming cost V 11 bases and J 3 bases, with 16 bases left between them. The CDR3 covers 13 residues. Germline lookup yields CDR1 SEHNR and CDR2 FQNEAQ (reference sequence). The CDR3 spells CAARRRADYGYTF. The CDR3 nucleotides are TGTGCCGCTCGGCGCAGGGCTGACTATGGCTACACCTTC.

The sample holds many counts of this clonotype. V usage is TRBV14 and J usage is TRBJ2-7; 11 nucleotides line up with TRBD1. The length of the CDR3 is 16 residues. J was trimmed by 4 bases and V by 2 bases; bases with no gene match: 7. CDR1 is SGHDN, CDR2 FVKESK, per germline. CDR3 sequence reads: CASSQSGQGVRYEQYF. CDR3 nucleotides: TGTGCCAGCAGCCAATCGGGACAGGGGGTCCGGTACGAGCAGTACTTC.

This clonotype was counted between two and nine times. The chain recombines TRBV12-3 or TRBV12-4 with TRBJ2-3; 8 bases align to TRBD2. The CDR3 runs to 14 residues. After removal of 1 base from V and 5 bases from J, the junction contained 2 bases not matched to a gene. The CDR3 here is CASSLEGTRDTQYF. DNA for the CDR3: TGTGCCAGCAGTTTAGAAGGGACTAGAGATACGCAGTATTTT.

This clonotype has ten or more counts. The chain carries TRBV4-3 and TRBJ2-2; 10 nucleotides agree with TRBD2. Germline V lookup: CDR1 LGHNA, CDR2 YSLEER. The CDR3 has 17 amino acids. V was pared by 0 bases and J by 7 bases, with 8 bases of the junction left unmatched. CDR3 nucleotide sequence: TGCGCCAGCAGCCAAGATGGGACTAGCGTTACAAACGGGGAGCTGTTTTTT. It codes for CASSQDGTSVTNGELFF.

This chain connects TRBV2 to TRBJ2-3, with D maybe TRBD1 (6 bases). The J call could be wrong; TRBJ1-5 is a better fit for the DNA end. Per germline, CDR1 SNHLY and CDR2 FYNNEI. The CDR3 has 18 amino acids. The CDR3 DNA reads as TGTGCCAGCCAGGGGATTGGACTCTCAATCTCGGGCACAGATACGCAGCATTTT. Its protein is CASQGIGLSISGTDTQHF.

This clonotype has more than one count but fewer than ten. The V and J genes are TRBV19 and TRBJ2-1; D is unclear. V was clipped by 1 base and J by 7 bases, with 5 bases between them. This CDR3 has 12 amino acids. Germline CDR1 LNHDA, CDR2 SQIVND (reference sequence). CDR3: CASSIGANEQFF. CDR3 DNA sequence: TGTGCCAGTAGTATAGGGGCGAATGAGCAGTTCTTC.

Concerning this clonotype: A read error may be the cause here, since a much bigger clone is one base away. This chain connects TRBV6-6 to TRBJ1-4; 9 bases fit TRBD1. This CDR3 has 16 residues. Germline CDR1 reads MNHNY; CDR2 reads SVGAGI (reference sequence). V lost 1 base and J lost 5; bases outside the gene matches: 5. For the CDR3, the DNA is TGTGCCAGCAGTTACTTTCCCGGGACAGGGAATGAAAAACTGTTTTTT. Protein: CASSYFPGTGNEKLFF.

This clonotype was seen at least ten times. This chain uses TRBV27 with TRBJ2-5, with no clear D. The CDR3 length is 15 residues. CDR1 is MNHEY and CDR2 is SMNVEV in the germline V gene (reference sequence). With 0 bases removed from V and 5 bases from J, the gap between germline ends came to 13 bases. As DNA, the CDR3 is TGTGCCAGCAGTTTATCCGGACCCACCACGGAGACCCAGTACTTC. It encodes CASSLSGPTTETQYF.

The V and J genes are TRBV21-1 and TRBJ2-3; no DNA check was done on the table's D call, TRBD1. TRBV21-1 corresponds to a pseudogene. CDR3 length equals 18 residues. CDR3 bases: TGTGCCAGCAGCAAAAAAGGGGGGGTGTGGGGGCTAACAGATACGCAGTATTTT. Translated, it gives CASSKKGGVWGLTDTQYF.

Ten or more counts support this clonotype. The chain couples TRBV5-4 to TRBJ2-7, with TRBD2 as a possible D gene (6 bases). Germline CDR1 is SGHNT and CDR2 is YYREEE (reference sequence). V was cut by 4 bases and J by 4 bases, with 15 bases left in between. The CDR3 runs to 14 residues. This CDR3 is CASSLHTEGYEQYF. The CDR3 nucleotides read TGTGCCAGCAGCCTACATACGGAGGGGTACGAGCAGTACTTC.

This chain uses TRBV11-2 with TRBJ1-4; TRBD1 is a possible D gene (6 bases). The CDR3 has 13 residues. Trimming shortened V by 6 bases and J by 5 bases, and 10 bases separated the two germline ends. The germline CDR1 and CDR2 sequences are SGHAT and FQNNGV. Here the CDR3 reads CASRDSPNEKLFF. The CDR3 nucleotides read TGTGCCAGCAGGGACAGCCCGAATGAAAAACTGTTTTTT.

The chain combines TRBV4-1 with TRBJ1-1; 8 bases align to TRBD1. This CDR3 is 15 amino acids long. Losses at the gene ends were 4 bases for V and 2 bases for J; bases not matched to a gene: 6. In germline, CDR1 is MGHRA, CDR2 YSYEKL. Written as DNA, the CDR3 is TGCGCCAGCAGCCTAGACAGGGGCCCCAACACTGAAGCTTTCTTT. Protein: CASSLDRGPNTEAFF.

J is TRBJ2-7 and V is TRBV19, with D hard to call. The CDR3 extends over 14 amino acids. Deletions cut 5 bases from V and 0 bases from J, with 11 bases between. Germline V gives CDR1 LNHDA, CDR2 SQIVND (reference sequence). The CDR3 here is CASSFRTSSYEQYF. DNA for the CDR3: TGTGCCAGTAGTTTCCGGACGTCCTCCTACGAGCAGTACTTC.

This clonotype was detected a few times. This chain uses TRBV7-2 with TRBJ2-3; 8 positions agree with TRBD2. Germline CDR1 and CDR2: SGHTA and FQGNSA. The CDR3 runs to 16 residues. Trimming removed 3 bases from V and 1 base from J; junction bases left unmatched: 6. The CDR3 sequence: CASSFLAGLGTDTQYF. DNA of the CDR3: TGTGCCAGCAGCTTCCTAGCGGGCCTAGGCACAGATACGCAGTATTTT.

To note about this clonotype: A read error may explain this, as a much larger clone is one base away. In this CDR3 the conserved last residue, phenylalanine or tryptophan, is missing, so a read error is likely. The chain carries TRBV4-3 and TRBJ1-1; D perhaps matches TRBD1 (5 bases). V was shortened by 0 bases and J by 6 bases, with 11 bases between the two germline ends. Per the germline V gene, CDR1 is LGHNA and CDR2 is YSLEER. The CDR3 has 14 amino acids. The CDR3 region is CASSQDRGGSEAFL. CDR3 DNA: TGCGCCAGCAGCCAAGATCGGGGGGGATCTGAAGCTTTCCTT.

The chain carries TRBV6-6 and TRBJ1-1, with a weak D call TRBD1 (6 bases). This CDR3 has 13 residues. Deletions cut 11 bases from V and 4 bases from J, with 17 bases between. Germline values: CDR1 MNHNY, CDR2 SVGAGI (reference sequence). The CDR3 sequence is CAYRGTSGTEAFF. CDR3 bases: TGTGCCTACCGCGGGACAAGCGGCACTGAAGCTTTCTTT.

As to this clonotype: This may be a read error, as it is one base from a much larger clone. The chain employs TRBV5-1 and TRBJ2-3; TRBD2 is a possible D gene (5 bases). The CDR3 totals 18 residues. Deletions cut 4 bases from V and 0 bases from J, with 21 bases between. Germline V CDR1 and CDR2: SGHRS, YFSETQ. CDR3 residues: CASSIRTGDSASTDTQYF. In nucleotides, the CDR3 is TGCGCCAGCAGCATCAGGACTGGCGATAGTGCTAGCACAGATACGCAGTATTTT. Full variable domain (rest looked up from reference TRBV5-1 and TRBJ2-3): KAGVTQTPRYLIKTRGQQVTLSCSPISGHRSVSWYQQTPGQGLQFLFEYFSETQRNKGNFPGRFSGRQFSNSRSEMNVSTLELGDSALYLCASSIRTGDSASTDTQYFGPGTRLTVL.

This rearrangement joins TRBV7-9 to TRBJ2-7, with 10 bases lining up with TRBD1. In germline, CDR1 is SEHNR, CDR2 FQNEAQ (reference sequence). The J segment lost 11 bases and the V segment lost 5 bases, leaving 15 bases of the junction unmatched. The CDR3 spans 15 residues. CDR3 DNA sequence: TGTGCCAGCAGCGAGACGGGACAGGGGTATCCCCAGGAGTACTTC. This sequence encodes CASSETGQGYPQEYF.

In this sample, this clonotype turned up many times. The chain uses TRBV12-3 or TRBV12-4 and TRBJ2-5, with D perhaps TRBD2 (5 bases). V lost 6 bases and J lost 5, with 13 bases in between. The CDR3 totals 13 residues. CDR3 DNA: TGTGCCAGCAGATCGGGGTCAATGGAGACCCAGTACTTC. Its protein product is CASRSGSMETQYF.

In this sample, this clonotype turned up many times. The chain employs TRBV7-6 and TRBJ1-1; tentatively, D is TRBD1 (5 bases). Trimming shortened V by 10 bases and J by 1 base, and 10 bases separated the two germline ends. CDR3 length: 12 amino acids. The germline V gene encodes CDR1 SGHVS and CDR2 FNYEAQ. CDR3 DNA: TGTGCCACGGTCGGGGCGAACACTGAAGCTTTCTTT. The encoded protein is CATVGANTEAFF.

This sequence joins TRBV10-2 and TRBJ1-5, with D possibly matching TRBD1 (5 bases). This CDR3 has 17 residues. Trimming removed 4 bases from V and 5 bases from J, with 21 bases in between. Germline CDR1 is WSHSY and CDR2 is SAAADI. The CDR3 spells CASSGGVAENIDQPQHF. In nucleotides, the CDR3 is TGCGCCAGCAGTGGAGGGGTCGCCGAAAACATAGATCAGCCCCAGCATTTT.

Notes on this clonotype: This may be a read error, as it is one base from a much larger clone. This chain links TRBV30 with TRBJ2-7; 12 bases are a match to TRBD1. This CDR3 region has 14 residues. Germline lookup yields CDR1 GTSNPN and CDR2 SVGIG (reference sequence). CDR3 protein: CAWSRGQGAHEQCF. The CDR3 DNA is TGTGCCTGGAGTAGGGGACAGGGGGCCCACGAGCAGTGCTTC.

This clonotype occurred a few times. The junction shows a germline mismatch at one end, possibly a read error. The rearrangement uses TRBV15 and TRBJ1-1; the D gene is possibly TRBD1 (6 bases). Germline V CDR1 and CDR2: LNHNV, YYDKDF (reference sequence). CDR3 length: 12 residues. The chain's CDR3 is CATSRGNTEAFF. CDR3 sequence (DNA): TGTGCCACAAGCAGGGGGAACACTGAAGCTTTCTTT.

This clonotype was seen many times. This chain links TRBV12-3 or TRBV12-4 with TRBJ2-5, with no clear D. With 0 bases removed from V and 4 bases from J, the gap between germline ends came to 9 bases. The CDR3 loop spans 14 amino acids. Written as DNA, the CDR3 is TGTGCCAGCAGTTTAGCAGGAACCCCAGAGACCCAGTACTTC. This gives the protein CASSLAGTPETQYF.

Worth noting for this clonotype: Just one base apart from a much larger clone, this may be a read error. V usage is TRBV28 and J usage is TRBJ2-7; a possible D gene is TRBD1 (5 bases). Germline CDR1 MDHEN, CDR2 SYDVKM. The CDR3 loop spans 13 amino acids. This chain's CDR3 is CASTANTGYGQYF. CDR3 DNA sequence: TGTGCCAGCACCGCCAATACAGGCTACGGGCAGTACTTC.

In the case of this clonotype: A much larger clonotype is one base distant, so this may be a read error. The rearrangement joins TRBV7-9 to TRBJ1-2; D is ambiguous. The V end was cut by 6 bases, the J end by 6 bases, with 14 bases between. This CDR3 spans 13 amino acids. Germline V lookup: CDR1 SEHNR, CDR2 FQNEAQ (reference sequence). The CDR3 region has the DNA TGTGCCAGCAGTTATTCAGCCGAGAATGGCTACACCTTC. This translates into CASSYSAENGYTF.